Listed below are T cell receptor beta chains from one sample, sequenced in a study of shared clonotypes between healthy human individuals. Method: immunoSEQ multiplex PCR; TCRdb's copy keeps in-frame clones and lacks some. Altogether about 1 million clones are present, about three quarters being singletons, with the ten largest covering 1.4%. The specimen sequenced was memory CD4+ T cells sorted from blood. The receptors stem from a man between 18 and 35 years old in good health. CDR3s include the opening cysteine and the closing phenylalanine or tryptophan. The D gene is left open where the match is weak. Some rows have no size entry. The others give once, few or many, or a class for an expanded clone.

d_call	v_call	clone_size	cdr3_length	j_call	cdr3_aa	cdr3_nt
NA	TRBV7-8	NA	15	TRBJ2-2	CASSRWTERTGELFF	TGTGCCAGCAGCCGATGGACAGAGAGGACCGGGGAGCTGTTTTTT
TRBD1	TRBV11-2	NA	17	TRBJ2-7	CASSLFELHGTGFEQYF	TGTGCCAGCAGCTTATTTGAATTGCATGGGACAGGGTTCGAGCAGTACTTC
NA	TRBV27	NA	14	TRBJ1-1	CASSFVGVGTEAFF	TGTGCCAGCAGTTTCGTAGGGGTTGGTACTGAAGCTTTCTTT
NA	TRBV30	few	13	TRBJ2-1	CAWSRIAKNEQFF	TGTGCCTGGAGTCGTATAGCCAAGAATGAGCAGTTCTTC
NA	TRBV30	NA	13	TRBJ2-3	CAWRHNFLDTQYF	TGTGCCTGGAGACACAATTTCCTAGATACGCAGTATTTT
TRBD1	TRBV7-6	NA	19	TRBJ2-2	CASSQYSSKGTGQSGELFF	TGTGCCAGCAGCCAATATTCCTCTAAAGGGACAGGGCAGTCCGGGGAGCTGTTTTTT
NA	TRBV7-9	NA	15	TRBJ2-5	CASSSPTGRKETQYF	TGTGCCAGCAGTTCACCAACAGGAAGAAAAGAGACCCAGTACTTC
NA	TRBV7-9	NA	18	TRBJ2-6	CASSLGLGSPAGANVLTF	TGTGCCAGCAGCTTGGGGCTGGGATCTCCGGCCGGGGCCAACGTCCTGACTTTC
NA	TRBV7-9	once	15	TRBJ2-1	CASSLAFRERDEQFF	TGTGCCAGCAGCTTAGCGTTTAGGGAACGAGATGAGCAGTTCTTC
NA	TRBV6-5	NA	14	TRBJ1-2	CASSRMDSRYGYTF	TGTGCCAGCAGTAGAATGGACAGCCGATATGGCTACACCTTC